This T cell receptor beta chain emerged from a study of OX40 agonist ivuxolimab in advanced cancers. Between the trimmed V and J ends, which lost 2 bases and 8 bases, there was a span of 16 bases. CDR3 size: 16 residues. Germline V lookup: CDR1 MNHEY, CDR2 SMNVEV (reference sequence). Produced via immunoSEQ multiplex PCR; TCRdb's table is partial and in-frame only. The sample consists of some 77,000 clones, over 75% of them appearing once. V and J are TRBV27 and TRBJ1-6, with a weak D call TRBD1 (6 bases). The specimen comprised CD4+ or CD8+ T cells sorted from blood, sampled in a trial of the OX40 agonist ivuxolimab. The sequence was collected from an adult with an advanced solid tumor such as melanoma, head and neck, liver or kidney cancer. The CDR3 loop is CASSLMGGAGDSPLHF. The CDR3 DNA is TGTGCCAGCAGTTTAATGGGGGGGGCTGGGGATTCACCCCTCCACTTT.